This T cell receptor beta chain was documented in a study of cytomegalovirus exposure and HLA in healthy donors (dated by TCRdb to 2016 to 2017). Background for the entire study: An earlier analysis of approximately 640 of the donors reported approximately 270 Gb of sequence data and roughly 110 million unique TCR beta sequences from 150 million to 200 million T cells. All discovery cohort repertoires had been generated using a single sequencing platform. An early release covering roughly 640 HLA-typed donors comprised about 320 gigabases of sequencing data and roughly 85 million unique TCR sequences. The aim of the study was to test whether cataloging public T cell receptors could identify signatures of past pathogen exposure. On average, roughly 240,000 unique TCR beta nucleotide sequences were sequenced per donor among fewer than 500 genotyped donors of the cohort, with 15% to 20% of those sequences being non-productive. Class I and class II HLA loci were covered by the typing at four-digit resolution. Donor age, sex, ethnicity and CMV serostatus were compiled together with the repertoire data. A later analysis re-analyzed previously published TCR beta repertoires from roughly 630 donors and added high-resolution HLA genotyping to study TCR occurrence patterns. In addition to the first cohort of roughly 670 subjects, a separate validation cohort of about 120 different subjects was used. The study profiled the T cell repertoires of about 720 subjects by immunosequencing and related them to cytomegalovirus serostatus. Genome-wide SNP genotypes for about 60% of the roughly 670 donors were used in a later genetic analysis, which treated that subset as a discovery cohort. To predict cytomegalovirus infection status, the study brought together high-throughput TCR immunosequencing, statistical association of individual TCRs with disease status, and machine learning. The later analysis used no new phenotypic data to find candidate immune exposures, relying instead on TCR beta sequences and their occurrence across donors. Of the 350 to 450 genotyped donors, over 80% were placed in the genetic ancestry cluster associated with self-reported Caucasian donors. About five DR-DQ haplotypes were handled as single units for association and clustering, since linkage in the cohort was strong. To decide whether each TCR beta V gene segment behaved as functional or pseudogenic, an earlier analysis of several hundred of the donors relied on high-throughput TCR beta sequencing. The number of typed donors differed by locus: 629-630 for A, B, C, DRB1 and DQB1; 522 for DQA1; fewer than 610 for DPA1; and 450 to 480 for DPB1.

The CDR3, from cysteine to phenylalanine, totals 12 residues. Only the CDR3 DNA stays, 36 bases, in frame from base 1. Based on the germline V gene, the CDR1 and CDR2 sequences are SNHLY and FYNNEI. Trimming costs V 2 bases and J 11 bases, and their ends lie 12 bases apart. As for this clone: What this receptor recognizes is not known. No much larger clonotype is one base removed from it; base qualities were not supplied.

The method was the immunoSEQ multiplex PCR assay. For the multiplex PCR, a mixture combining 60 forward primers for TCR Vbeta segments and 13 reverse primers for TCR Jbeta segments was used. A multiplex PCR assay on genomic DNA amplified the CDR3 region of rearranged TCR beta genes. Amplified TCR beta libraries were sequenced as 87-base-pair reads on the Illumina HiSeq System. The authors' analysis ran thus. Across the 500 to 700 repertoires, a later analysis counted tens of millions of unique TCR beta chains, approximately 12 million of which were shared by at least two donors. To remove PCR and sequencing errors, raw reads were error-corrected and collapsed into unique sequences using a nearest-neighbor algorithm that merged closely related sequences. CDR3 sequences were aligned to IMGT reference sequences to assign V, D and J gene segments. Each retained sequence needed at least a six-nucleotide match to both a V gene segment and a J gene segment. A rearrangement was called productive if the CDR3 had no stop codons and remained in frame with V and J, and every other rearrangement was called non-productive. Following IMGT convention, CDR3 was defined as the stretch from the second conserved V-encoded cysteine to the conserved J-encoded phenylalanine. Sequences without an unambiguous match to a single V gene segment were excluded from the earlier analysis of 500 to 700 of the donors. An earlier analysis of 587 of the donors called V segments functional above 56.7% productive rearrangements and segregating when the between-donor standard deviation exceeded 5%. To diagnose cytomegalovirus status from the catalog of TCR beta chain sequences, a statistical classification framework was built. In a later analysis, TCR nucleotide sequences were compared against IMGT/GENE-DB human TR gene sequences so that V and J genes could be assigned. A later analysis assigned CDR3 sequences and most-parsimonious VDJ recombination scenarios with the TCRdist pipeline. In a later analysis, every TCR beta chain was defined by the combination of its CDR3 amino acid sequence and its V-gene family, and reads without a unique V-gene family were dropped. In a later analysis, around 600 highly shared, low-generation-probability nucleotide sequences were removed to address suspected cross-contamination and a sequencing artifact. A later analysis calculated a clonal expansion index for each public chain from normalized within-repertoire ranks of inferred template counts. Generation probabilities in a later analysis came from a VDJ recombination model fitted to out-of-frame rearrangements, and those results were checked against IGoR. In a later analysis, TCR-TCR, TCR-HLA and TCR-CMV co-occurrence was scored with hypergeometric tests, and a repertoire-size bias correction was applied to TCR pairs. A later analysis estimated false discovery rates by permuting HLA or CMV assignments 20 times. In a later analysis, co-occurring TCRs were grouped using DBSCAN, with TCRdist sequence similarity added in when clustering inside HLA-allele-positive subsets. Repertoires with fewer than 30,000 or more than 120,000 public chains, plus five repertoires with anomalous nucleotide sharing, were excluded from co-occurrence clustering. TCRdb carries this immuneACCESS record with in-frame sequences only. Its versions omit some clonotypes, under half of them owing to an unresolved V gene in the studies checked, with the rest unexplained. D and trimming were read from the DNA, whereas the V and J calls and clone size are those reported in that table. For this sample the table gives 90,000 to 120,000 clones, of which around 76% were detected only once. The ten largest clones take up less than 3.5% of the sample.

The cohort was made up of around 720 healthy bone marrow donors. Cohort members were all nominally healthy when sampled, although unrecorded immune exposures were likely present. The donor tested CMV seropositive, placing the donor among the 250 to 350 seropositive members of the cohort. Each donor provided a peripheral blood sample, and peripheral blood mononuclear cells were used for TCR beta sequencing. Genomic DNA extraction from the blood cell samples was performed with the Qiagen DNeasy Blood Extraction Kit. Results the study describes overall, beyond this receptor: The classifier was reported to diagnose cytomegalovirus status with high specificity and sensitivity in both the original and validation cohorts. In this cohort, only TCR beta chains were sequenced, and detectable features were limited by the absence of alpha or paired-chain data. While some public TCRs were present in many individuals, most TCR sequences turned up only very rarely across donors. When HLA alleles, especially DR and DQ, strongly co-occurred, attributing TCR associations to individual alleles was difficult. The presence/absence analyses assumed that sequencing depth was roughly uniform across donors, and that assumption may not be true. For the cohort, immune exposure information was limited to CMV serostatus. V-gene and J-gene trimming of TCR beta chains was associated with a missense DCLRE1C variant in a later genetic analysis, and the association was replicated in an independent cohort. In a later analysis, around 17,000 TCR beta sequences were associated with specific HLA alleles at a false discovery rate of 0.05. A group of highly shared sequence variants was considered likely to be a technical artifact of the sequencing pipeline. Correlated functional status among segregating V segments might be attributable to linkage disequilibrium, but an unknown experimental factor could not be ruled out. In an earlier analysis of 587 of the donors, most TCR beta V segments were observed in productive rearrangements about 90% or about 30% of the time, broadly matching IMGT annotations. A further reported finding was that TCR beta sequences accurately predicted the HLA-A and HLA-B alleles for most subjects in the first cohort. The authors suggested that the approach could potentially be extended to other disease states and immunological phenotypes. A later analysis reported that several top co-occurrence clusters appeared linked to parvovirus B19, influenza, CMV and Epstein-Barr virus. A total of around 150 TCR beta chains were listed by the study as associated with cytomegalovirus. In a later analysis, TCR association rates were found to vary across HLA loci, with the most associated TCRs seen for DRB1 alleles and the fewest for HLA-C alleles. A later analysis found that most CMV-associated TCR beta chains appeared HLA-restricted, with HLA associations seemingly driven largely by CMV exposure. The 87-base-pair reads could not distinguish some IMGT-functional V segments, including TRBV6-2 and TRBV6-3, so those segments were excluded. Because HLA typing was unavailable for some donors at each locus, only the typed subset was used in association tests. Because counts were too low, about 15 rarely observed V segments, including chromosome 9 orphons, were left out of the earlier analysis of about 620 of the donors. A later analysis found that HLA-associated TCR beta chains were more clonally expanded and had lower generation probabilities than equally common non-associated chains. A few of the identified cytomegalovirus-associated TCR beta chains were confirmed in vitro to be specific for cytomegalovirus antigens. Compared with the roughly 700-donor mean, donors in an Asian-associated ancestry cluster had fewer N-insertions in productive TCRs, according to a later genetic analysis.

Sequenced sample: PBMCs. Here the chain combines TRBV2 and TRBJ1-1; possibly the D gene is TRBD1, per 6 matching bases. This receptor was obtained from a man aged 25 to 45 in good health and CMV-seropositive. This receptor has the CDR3 CASSEPGTRAFF. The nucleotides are TGTGCCAGCAGTGAACCGGGGACAAGGGCTTTCTTT.